This TCR beta chain was identified during a study of spatial heterogeneity in lung cancer. TCRdb redid the calling of the 5' RACE reads with MiXCR, one entry per CDR3 protein. Counted here are tens of thousands of distinct CDR3 sequences, roughly 6.5% occurring once; the ten biggest clones make up over 25%. Deletions cut 0 bases from V and 12 bases from J, with 17 bases between. Germline CDR1 is DFQATT and CDR2 is SNEGSKA (reference sequence). The CDR3 runs 14 residues. Stated time point: sample taken at primary tumor resection. This sample comprised PBMCs, obtained at surgery. V gene TRBV20-1 combines with J gene TRBJ1-4; D not resolved. The sequence was obtained from a female donor with early-stage non-small cell lung cancer. The CDR3 nucleotides are TGCAGTGCTAGAGATTTCACCCCAACGCGGGAACTGTTTTTT. This sequence encodes CSARDFTPTRELFF.